Below are 8 T cell receptor beta chains sequenced from a single sample in a study of cytomegalovirus exposure and HLA in healthy donors. PCR used 60 Vbeta primers and 13 Jbeta primers. Only in-frame clones appear in the TCRdb table, and some are missing; sequencing was by immunoSEQ multiplex PCR. Here the sample spans over 70,000 clones, 70% to 90% being singletons. Sequenced input: PBMCs. The receptors were gathered from a man aged 18 to 30 in good health and CMV-seronegative.

The CDR3 coding sequence is TGTGCCAGCAGCTTAGAAGGACAGGGACTTTCCTACGAGCAGTACTTC. Translation gives CASSLEGQGLSYEQYF. This chain connects TRBV7-2 to TRBJ2-7; 8 nucleotides match TRBD1. Trimming at V came to 1 base and at J to 1 base, leaving 6 bases not matched to a gene. This CDR3 has 16 residues. The germline V gene encodes CDR1 SGHTA and CDR2 FQGNSA.

This chain joins TRBV15 and TRBJ1-5; TRBD1 matches at 7 bases. The CDR3 sequence is 18 residues long. Trimming removed 4 bases from V and 7 bases from J; junction bases left unmatched: 19. Germline lookup yields CDR1 LNHNV and CDR2 YYDKDF (reference sequence). This CDR3 is CATSKRVGGEGWGQPQHF. CDR3 sequence (DNA): TGTGCCACCAGCAAGAGGGTAGGGGGCGAGGGTTGGGGACAGCCCCAGCATTTT.

V is TRBV18 and J is TRBJ1-1; the D gene is possibly TRBD1 (5 bases). This CDR3 is 13 amino acids long. The germline V gene encodes CDR1 KGHSH and CDR2 LQKENI. Trimming took off 3 bases at V and 6 bases at J, with 11 bases between the two ends. The CDR3: CASSPGQIPEAFF. The CDR3, as DNA: TGTGCCAGCTCACCGGGGCAGATCCCTGAAGCTTTCTTT. Full variable domain (missing parts from reference TRBV18 and TRBJ1-1): NAGVMQNPRHLVRRRGQEARLRCSPMKGHSHVYWYRQLPEEGLKFMVYLQKENIIDESGMPKERFSAEFPKEGPSILRIQQVVRGDSAAYFCASSPGQIPEAFFGQGTRLTVV.

V usage is TRBV5-1 and J usage is TRBJ2-1; D not resolved. The CDR3 is made up of 14 amino acids. Germline CDR1 reads SGHRS; CDR2 reads YFSETQ. V was cut by 4 bases and J by 13 bases, with 21 bases left in between. CDR3 coding DNA: TGCGCCAGCAGCGAAGCGACTGGAGCTCGGAGACAGTTCTTC. Its translation is CASSEATGARRQFF.

This clone appeared once. The chain couples TRBV29-1 to TRBJ2-5; 8 bases align to TRBD2. The CDR3 length is 18 residues. CDR1 SQVTM and CDR2 ANQGSEA come from the germline V gene. Trimming removed 5 bases from V and 4 bases from J; junction bases left unmatched: 21. DNA of the CDR3: TGCAGCGTTCCTTCCTTAATCCTTAGAGGGGCGGGAGGAGAGACCCAGTACTTC. Amino acid sequence: CSVPSLILRGAGGETQYF.

Of note for this clone: At the DNA level, this CDR3 is encoded by other sequences in the same sample as well. This sequence joins TRBV9 and TRBJ1-5; a weak D match, TRBD1 (5 bases). The CDR3 runs 15 residues. Trimming removed 3 bases from V and 3 bases from J, with 13 bases in between. CDR1 SGDLS and CDR2 YYNGEE come from the germline V gene. This chain's CDR3 is CASSATGTSNQPQHF. CDR3 bases: TGTGCCAGCAGCGCGACCGGGACTTCCAATCAGCCCCAGCATTTT.

V and J are TRBV6-5 and TRBJ2-5, with TRBD1 identical over 8 bases. The germline CDR1 and CDR2 sequences are MNHEY and SVGAGI. The CDR3 runs 13 residues. Trimming cost V 8 bases and J 6 bases; bases outside gene matches: 8. The CDR3 coding sequence is TGTGCCAGCTATCCCACAGGGGGGAAGACCCAGTACTTC. Its protein product is CASYPTGGKTQYF.

DNA for the CDR3: TGTGCCTGGAGTCGCGGACAGGGTGACACTGAAGCTTTCTTT. Its protein is CAWSRGQGDTEAFF. The chain recombines TRBV30 with TRBJ1-1; TRBD1 matches 8 bases. Germline CDR1 is GTSNPN and CDR2 is SVGIG (reference sequence). The CDR3 has 14 residues. The V segment lost 2 bases and the J segment 3 bases; nucleotides outside the gene matches: 5.